This entry concerns a single T cell receptor (beta chain). The source of the sample is a study of blood T cells in healthy people across ages. Trimming took 4 bases from V and 2 from J, leaving 16 bases between them. Germline lookup yields CDR1 LGHNA and CDR2 YSLEER. This CDR3 has 16 residues. Each donor gave roughly 9.8 milliliters of peripheral blood. Using a J-beta primer mix together with a sample-barcoded 5' primer, a second PCR was run for about 6 to 12 cycles. TCRdb reprocessed the 5' RACE reads with MiXCR, giving one entry per CDR3 protein. The repertoire holds under 950,000 distinct CDR3 sequences, with about 20% as singletons.

The sequenced sample was blood. The receptor was derived from a man aged 70 or older in good health. The chain links TRBV4-3 to TRBJ2-3; perhaps TRBD1 as D (5 bases). The CDR3 DNA is TGCGCCAGCAGCCCCAGACCTGTAGGGGACACAGATACGCAGTATTTT. It translates to CASSPRPVGDTDTQYF.